These 18 T cell receptor beta chains share one sample of origin, sequenced in a study of memory CD4+ T cells and cytomegalovirus serostatus. The sort gate was single viable CD3+CD4+CD8-CD45RO+ cells for memory CD4+ T cells. Some clones are missing from TCRdb's copy, which holds only in-frame ones; the method was immunoSEQ multiplex PCR. The sample shows some 26,000 clones, 75% to 80% of them seen only once. Sequenced sample: memory CD4+ T cells from blood. The receptors here all came from an adult in good health and CMV-seronegative.

The genes are TRBV7-2 and TRBJ1-5; 7 bases map to TRBD1. The CDR3 runs 16 residues. The V gene's germline CDR1 is SGHTA and CDR2 FQGNSA. With V trimmed by 0 bases and J by 3 bases, 5 bases remained unmatched. CDR3 residues: CASSLAGTAVNQPQHF. CDR3 in DNA: TGTGCCAGCAGCTTAGCTGGGACAGCGGTCAATCAGCCCCAGCATTTT. The full variable domain, with the rest looked up from reference TRBV7-2 and TRBJ1-5, is GAGVSQSPSNKVTEKGKDVELRCDPISGHTALYWYRQSLGQGLEFLIYFQGNSAPDKSGLPSDRFSAERTGGSVSTLTIQRTQQEDSAVYLCASSLAGTAVNQPQHFGDGTRLSIL.

In its sample, this clone ranks as medium-sized (0.01 to 0.1%). This chain connects TRBV6-6 to TRBJ2-7; TRBD2 agrees at 14 bases. J lost 3 bases, V lost 5 bases, and 6 bases had no gene match. Germline V lookup: CDR1 MNHNY, CDR2 SVGAGI (reference sequence). The length of the CDR3 is 16 residues. The chain's CDR3 is CASSRGLAGDSYEQYF. The DNA of the CDR3 is TGTGCCAGCAGTCGGGGACTAGCGGGAGATAGCTACGAGCAGTACTTC.

The J gene is TRBJ1-1, the V gene TRBV7-2, with 7 bases that match TRBD1. Unmatched junction bases numbered 6, after V lost 1 base and J lost 7 bases. Germline lookup yields CDR1 SGHTA and CDR2 FQGNSA. This CDR3 contains 14 residues. The CDR3 nucleotides read TGTGCCAGCAGCTTAGGGGGGGCAGGGGGTGAAGCTTTCTTT. This sequence encodes CASSLGGAGGEAFF.

The chain combines TRBV5-1 with TRBJ2-7; 9 bases are shared with TRBD2. Germline CDR1 is SGHRS and CDR2 is YFSETQ. Trimming took 7 bases from V and 1 from J; bases not matched to a gene: 6. The CDR3 sequence is 14 residues long. The chain's CDR3 is CASRGRGESYEQYF. In nucleotides, the CDR3 is TGCGCCAGCCGCGGGAGGGGCGAATCCTACGAGCAGTACTTC.

This clone was seen a handful of times. This chain joins TRBV13 and TRBJ2-3, with 7 nucleotides matching TRBD2. The CDR3 consists of 14 residues. The J segment lost 6 bases and the V segment lost 5 bases, leaving 8 bases of the junction unmatched. Germline V gene lookup returns CDR1 PRHDT and CDR2 FYEKMQ (reference sequence). CDR3 nucleotide sequence: TGTGCCAGCAGCCCCCGGACTAGTGGGGATACGCAGTATTTT. Protein product: CASSPRTSGDTQYF.

J is TRBJ1-1 and V is TRBV18; 8 positions match TRBD1. The length of the CDR3 is 17 residues. V lost 5 bases and J lost 3; bases outside the gene matches: 14. Germline CDR1 is KGHSH and CDR2 is LQKENI. The chain's CDR3 is CASSDRQGRPRDTEAFF. The CDR3 coding sequence is TGTGCCAGCTCAGACAGACAGGGGAGGCCTAGAGACACTGAAGCTTTCTTT.

J is TRBJ2-1 and V is TRBV2, with 7 nucleotides matching TRBD1. With V trimmed by 6 bases and J by 2 bases, 4 bases remained unmatched. Germline CDR1 reads SNHLY; CDR2 reads FYNNEI. CDR3 length: 14 amino acids. This chain's CDR3 is CASRADRPYNEQFF. The CDR3 DNA reads as TGTGCCAGCAGGGCGGACAGGCCCTACAATGAGCAGTTCTTC.

This clone was detected a few times. The chain combines TRBV7-9 with TRBJ1-1; 9 bases are shared with TRBD1. Germline loops: CDR1 SEHNR, CDR2 FQNEAQ (reference sequence). The CDR3 has 16 amino acids. V lost 5 bases, J lost 0 bases, and 7 bases stayed unmatched. As DNA, the CDR3 is TGTGCCAGCAGCCCCGGGACAGGGCTCTTGAACACTGAAGCTTTCTTT. Its translation: CASSPGTGLLNTEAFF.

This sequence joins TRBV7-2 and TRBJ2-7, with D maybe TRBD2 (5 bases). The CDR3 contains 15 residues. Germline V gene sequence: CDR1 SGHTA, CDR2 FQGNSA. Trimming stripped 1 base from V and 2 bases from J, with 12 bases between. DNA for the CDR3: TGTGCCAGCAGCTTAGAAGCCTCCGGGGCCTACGAGCAGTACTTC. This gives the protein CASSLEASGAYEQYF.

The chain links TRBV11-2 to TRBJ2-7; TRBD1 matches at 11 bases. This CDR3 comprises 17 residues. The V gene end was trimmed by 5 bases and the J gene end by 2 bases; junction bases not matched to a gene: 11. Germline CDR1 SGHAT, CDR2 FQNNGV. The CDR3 region has the DNA TGTGCCAGCAGCCGGTCCGGGACAGGGGGTCGAGCCTACGAGCAGTACTTC. This sequence encodes CASSRSGTGGRAYEQYF.

V gene TRBV11-2 combines with J gene TRBJ1-1; 9 nucleotides match TRBD1. The CDR3 is made up of 14 amino acids. With 5 bases clipped from V and 10 bases from J, the junction kept 11 bases outside the gene matches. Germline V gene sequence: CDR1 SGHAT, CDR2 FQNNGV. DNA for the CDR3: TGTGCCAGCAGCCCCAATTCGGACAGGGGAGCAGCTTTCTTT. This codes for CASSPNSDRGAAFF.

The V call is TRBV7-9, the J call TRBJ2-7; 9 positions agree with TRBD1. Germline trimming cut 2 bases from V and 1 base from J; bases unmatched to any gene: 9. CDR1 SEHNR and CDR2 FQNEAQ come from the germline V gene (reference sequence). The CDR3 sequence is 17 residues long. The CDR3 region is CASSLPPGTGKSYEQYF. The CDR3 bases are TGTGCCAGCAGCTTACCTCCCGGGACAGGGAAGTCCTACGAGCAGTACTTC.

The chain joins TRBV28 to TRBJ1-2, with D possibly TRBD1 on 6 matching bases. The V gene's germline CDR1 is MDHEN and CDR2 SYDVKM. The CDR3 length is 14 residues. V shed 6 bases and J shed 0 bases, with 11 bases lying between them. This CDR3 is CASSLEGANYGYTF. CDR3 in DNA: TGTGCCAGCAGCCTCGAGGGGGCTAACTATGGCTACACCTTC.

This clone was picked up one time. The J gene is TRBJ2-3, the V gene TRBV5-8, with TRBD1 matching 11 bases. This CDR3 region has 14 residues. J gave up 5 bases and V 5 bases, and 4 bases lay outside the gene matches. The germline gives CDR1 SGHTS, CDR2 YDEGEE. The CDR3 region has the DNA TGTGCCAGCAGACGGGACAGGGGGGGAGATACGCAGTATTTT. Its protein is CASRRDRGGDTQYF.

The chain joins TRBV27 to TRBJ2-7, with 7 positions matching TRBD2. V was pared by 2 bases and J by 2 bases, with 3 bases of the junction left unmatched. Germline CDR1 is MNHEY and CDR2 is SMNVEV (reference sequence). This CDR3 has 14 amino acids. For the CDR3, the DNA is TGTGCCAGCAGTTTAGCTGGGAGGGCCTACGAGCAGTACTTC. This codes for CASSLAGRAYEQYF.

The chain has TRBV30 and TRBJ2-5; 7 bases are shared with TRBD2. The CDR3 extends over 13 amino acids. CDR1 is GTSNPN, CDR2 SVGIG, per germline (reference sequence). Losses at the gene ends were 3 bases for V and 2 bases for J; bases not matched to a gene: 3. The CDR3 nucleotides are TGTGCCTGGAGAGGGAGGGATCAAGAGACCCAGTACTTC. Translation: CAWRGRDQETQYF.

This sequence joins TRBV28 and TRBJ2-5, with TRBD1 matching over 7 bases. The CDR3 consists of 14 residues. With 6 bases clipped from V and 9 bases from J, the junction kept 13 bases outside the gene matches. CDR1 is MDHEN, CDR2 SYDVKM, per germline. DNA of the CDR3: TGTGCCAGCAGCCGATCGGGGACAGATAGGGCCCAGTACTTC. It is translated as CASSRSGTDRAQYF.

This rearrangement joins TRBV11-3 to TRBJ2-3, with TRBD2 as a possible D gene (5 bases). The CDR3 loop spans 13 amino acids. In germline, CDR1 is SGHNT, CDR2 YENEEA. V was pared by 3 bases and J by 6 bases, with 10 bases between. CDR3 amino acids: CASSLDPGDTQYF. The CDR3 DNA is TGTGCCAGCAGCTTGGACCCGGGGGATACGCAGTATTTT. Full variable domain (remainder filled in from reference TRBV11-3 and TRBJ2-3): EAGVVQSPRYKIIEKKQPVAFWCNPISGHNTLYWYLQNLGQGPELLIRYENEEAVDDSQLPKDRFSAERLKGVDSTLKIQPAELGDSAVYLCASSLDPGDTQYFGPGTRLTVL.